One sample yielded the 10 T cell receptor beta chains listed below, sequenced in a study of cytomegalovirus exposure and HLA in healthy donors. The table came from immunoSEQ multiplex PCR; TCRdb's copy has only in-frame clones and leaves some out. Here the sample spans around 49,000 clones, about 91% being singletons. Sequenced sample: PBMCs. The receptor source for this set is a man between 18 and 35 years old in good health and CMV-seronegative.

The chain uses TRBV18 and TRBJ1-4; TRBD1 is a possible D gene (5 bases). There are 15 residues in the CDR3. Germline CDR1 KGHSH, CDR2 LQKENI. The V gene lost 4 bases and the J gene lost 8 bases, with 17 bases spanning the gap. The CDR3 loop reads CASSRRQQIVEKLFF. As DNA, the CDR3 is TGTGCCAGCTCACGCCGACAGCAGATCGTGGAAAAACTGTTTTTT.

This clone appeared a single time. The chain is built from TRBV29-1 and TRBJ1-5; 9 bases fit TRBD1. Germline V gene lookup returns CDR1 SQVTM and CDR2 ANQGSEA. V dropped 6 bases and J dropped 1; count of bases not matched to a gene: 10. The CDR3 consists of 16 residues. This chain's CDR3 is CSVPGQGRFSNQPQHF. The DNA for the CDR3 is TGCAGCGTACCCGGACAGGGGAGATTCAGCAATCAGCCCCAGCATTTT.

The chain couples TRBV27 to TRBJ2-1; 7 bases match TRBD2. Germline CDR1 reads MNHEY; CDR2 reads SMNVEV (reference sequence). J gave up 7 bases and V 4 bases, and 7 bases lay outside the gene matches. The CDR3 has 14 amino acids. CDR3 amino acids: CASSYGEGSNEQFF. The CDR3, as DNA: TGTGCCAGCAGTTACGGGGAGGGTTCTAATGAGCAGTTCTTC.

V and J are TRBV19 and TRBJ1-1; no firm D call. With 4 bases removed from V and 0 bases from J, the gap between germline ends came to 6 bases. The CDR3 covers 13 residues. Germline CDR1 LNHDA, CDR2 SQIVND (reference sequence). CDR3 loop: CASSTVMNTEAFF. CDR3 in DNA: TGTGCCAGTAGTACCGTTATGAACACTGAAGCTTTCTTT.

The rearrangement joins TRBV7-8 to TRBJ2-5; TRBD1 agrees at 8 bases. There are 13 residues in the CDR3. Trimming cost V 9 bases and J 5 bases; bases outside gene matches: 8. Germline-derived CDR1 and CDR2 are SGHVS and FQNEAQ. The CDR3 sequence: CARVETGEETQYF. CDR3 coding DNA: TGTGCCAGGGTAGAGACAGGGGAGGAGACCCAGTACTTC.

This clone was seen a few times. CDR3 coding DNA: TGCGCCAGCAGTGCGAACTTTTACGAGCAGTACTTC. This gives the protein CASSANFYEQYF. The chain recombines TRBV10-1 with TRBJ2-7; no clear D. V shed 4 bases and J shed 4 bases, with 8 bases lying between them. This CDR3 region has 12 residues. The germline V gene has CDR1 WNHNN and CDR2 SYGVQD (reference sequence).

The DNA of the CDR3 is TGTGCCAGCACCACGCTAGCGGGACAAGACAATGAGCAGTTCTTC. This encodes CASTTLAGQDNEQFF. V and J are TRBV2 and TRBJ2-1, with 9 bases identical to TRBD2. The CDR3 has 15 amino acids. V was pared by 7 bases and J by 5 bases, with 9 bases of the junction left unmatched. CDR1 SNHLY and CDR2 FYNNEI come from the germline V gene.

The chain combines TRBV29-1 with TRBJ2-7; D uncertain. The length of the CDR3 is 12 residues. V lost 4 bases and J 4 bases, leaving 11 bases between the germline ends. CDR1 and CDR2 (germline): SQVTM, ANQGSEA. The CDR3 loop reads CSVGYTEYEQYF. CDR3 DNA: TGCAGCGTTGGGTATACAGAATACGAGCAGTACTTC.

This chain joins TRBV9 and TRBJ2-5; D unresolved. CDR3 length: 14 residues. Trimming left V 0 bases short and J 4 bases short, with 10 bases between. From germline, CDR1 is SGDLS and CDR2 YYNGEE. CDR3 sequence reads: CASSVVGDLETQYF. For the CDR3, the DNA is TGTGCCAGCAGCGTAGTCGGAGATTTAGAGACCCAGTACTTC.

V usage is TRBV5-1 and J usage is TRBJ1-1, with D possibly being TRBD1 (6 bases). The CDR3 loop spans 14 amino acids. Looked up from germline, CDR1 is SGHRS and CDR2 is YFSETQ. Trimming cost V 8 bases and J 5 bases, with 19 bases left between them. DNA of the CDR3: TGCGCCAGTAAGCAGGTAGGGGGTCGGACTGAAGCTTTCTTT. Translating it yields CASKQVGGRTEAFF.